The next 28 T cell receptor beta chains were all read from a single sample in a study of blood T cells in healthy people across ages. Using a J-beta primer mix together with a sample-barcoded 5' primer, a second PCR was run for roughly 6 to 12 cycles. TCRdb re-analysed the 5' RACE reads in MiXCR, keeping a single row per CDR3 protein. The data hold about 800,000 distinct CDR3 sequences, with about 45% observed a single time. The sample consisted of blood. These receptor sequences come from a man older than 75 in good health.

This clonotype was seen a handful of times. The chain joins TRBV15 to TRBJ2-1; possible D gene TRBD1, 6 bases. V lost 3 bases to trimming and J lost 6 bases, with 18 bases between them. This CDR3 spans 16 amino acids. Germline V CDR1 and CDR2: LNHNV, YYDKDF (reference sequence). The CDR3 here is CATSRLPGHPFNEQFF. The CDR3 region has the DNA TGTGCCACCAGCAGGCTCCCGGGACATCCATTCAATGAGCAGTTCTTC.

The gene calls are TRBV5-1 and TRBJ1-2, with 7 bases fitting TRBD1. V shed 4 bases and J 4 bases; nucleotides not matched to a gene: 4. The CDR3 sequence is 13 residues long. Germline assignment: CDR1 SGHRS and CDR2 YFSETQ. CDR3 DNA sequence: TGCGCCAGCAGCGAGGACAGGATCTATGGCTACACCTTC. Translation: CASSEDRIYGYTF.

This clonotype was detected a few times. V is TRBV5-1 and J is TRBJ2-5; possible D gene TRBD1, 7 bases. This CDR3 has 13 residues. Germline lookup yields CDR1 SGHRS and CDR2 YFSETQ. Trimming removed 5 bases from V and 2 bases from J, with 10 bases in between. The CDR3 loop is CASREGQQETQYF. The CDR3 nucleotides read TGCGCCAGCAGGGAGGGACAGCAAGAGACCCAGTACTTC.

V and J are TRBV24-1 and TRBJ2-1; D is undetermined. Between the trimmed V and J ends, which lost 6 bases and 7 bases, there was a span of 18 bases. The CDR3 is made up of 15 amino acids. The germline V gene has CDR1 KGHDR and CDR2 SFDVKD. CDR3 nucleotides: TGTGCCACCAGTACCCCACCCGAGGCTGCGAATGAGCAGTTCTTC. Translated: CATSTPPEAANEQFF.

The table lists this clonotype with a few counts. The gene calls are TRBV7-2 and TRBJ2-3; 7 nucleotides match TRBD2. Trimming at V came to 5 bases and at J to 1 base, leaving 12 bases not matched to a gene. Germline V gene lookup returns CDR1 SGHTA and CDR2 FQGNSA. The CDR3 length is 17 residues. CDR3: CASSRPWREYGTDTQYF. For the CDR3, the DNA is TGTGCCAGCAGCCGACCGTGGCGGGAGTATGGCACAGATACGCAGTATTTT.

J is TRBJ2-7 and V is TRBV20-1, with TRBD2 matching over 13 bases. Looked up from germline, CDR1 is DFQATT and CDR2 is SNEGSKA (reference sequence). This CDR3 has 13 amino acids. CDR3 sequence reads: CTRRTSGRNEQYF. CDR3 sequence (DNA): TGCACTCGGAGGACTAGCGGGAGAAATGAGCAGTACTTC.

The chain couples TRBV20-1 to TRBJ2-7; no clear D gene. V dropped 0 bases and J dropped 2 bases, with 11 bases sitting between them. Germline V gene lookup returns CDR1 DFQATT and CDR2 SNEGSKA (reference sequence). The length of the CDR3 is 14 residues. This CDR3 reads CSARENSNPYEQYF. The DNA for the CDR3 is TGCAGTGCTAGAGAAAACAGCAACCCCTACGAGCAGTACTTC.

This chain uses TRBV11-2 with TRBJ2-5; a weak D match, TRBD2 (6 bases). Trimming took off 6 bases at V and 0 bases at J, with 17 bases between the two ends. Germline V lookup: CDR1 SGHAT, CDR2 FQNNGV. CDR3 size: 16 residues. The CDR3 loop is CASRKAGRGYQETQYF. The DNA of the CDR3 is TGTGCCAGCAGGAAAGCGGGCCGGGGGTACCAAGAGACCCAGTACTTC.

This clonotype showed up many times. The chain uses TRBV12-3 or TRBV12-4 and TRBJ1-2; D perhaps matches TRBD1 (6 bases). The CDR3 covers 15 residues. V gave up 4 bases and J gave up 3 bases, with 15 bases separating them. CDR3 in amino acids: CASSSSNRVDYGYTF. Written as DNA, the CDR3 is TGTGCCAGCAGTTCTTCAAACAGGGTTGACTATGGCTACACCTTC.

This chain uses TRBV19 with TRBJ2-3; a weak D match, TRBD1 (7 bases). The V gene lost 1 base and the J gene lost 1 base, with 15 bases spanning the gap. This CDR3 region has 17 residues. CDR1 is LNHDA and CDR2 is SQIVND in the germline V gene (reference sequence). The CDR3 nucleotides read TGTGCCAGTAGTATAGCAGGGGGGACTCTCGGCACAGATACGCAGTATTTT. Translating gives CASSIAGGTLGTDTQYF.

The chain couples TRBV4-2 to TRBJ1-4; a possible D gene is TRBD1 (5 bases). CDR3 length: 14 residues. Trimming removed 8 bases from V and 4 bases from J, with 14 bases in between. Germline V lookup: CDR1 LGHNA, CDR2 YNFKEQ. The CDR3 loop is CASAMGGNNEKLFF. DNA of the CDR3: TGTGCCAGCGCAATGGGGGGGAATAATGAAAAACTGTTTTTT.

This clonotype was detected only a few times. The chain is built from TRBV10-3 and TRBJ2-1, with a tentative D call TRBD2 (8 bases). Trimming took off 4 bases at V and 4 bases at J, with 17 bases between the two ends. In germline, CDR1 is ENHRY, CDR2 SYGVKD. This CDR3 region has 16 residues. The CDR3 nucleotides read TGTGCCATCAGTGCGGGACAGCGGGAGCTGTACAATGAGCAGTTCTTC. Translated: CAISAGQRELYNEQFF.

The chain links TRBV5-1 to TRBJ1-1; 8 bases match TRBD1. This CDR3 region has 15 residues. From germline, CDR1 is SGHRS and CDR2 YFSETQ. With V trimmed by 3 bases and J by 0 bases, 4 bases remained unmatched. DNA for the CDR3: TGCGCCAGCAGCTGGACAGGGAGTATGAACACTGAAGCTTTCTTT. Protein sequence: CASSWTGSMNTEAFF.

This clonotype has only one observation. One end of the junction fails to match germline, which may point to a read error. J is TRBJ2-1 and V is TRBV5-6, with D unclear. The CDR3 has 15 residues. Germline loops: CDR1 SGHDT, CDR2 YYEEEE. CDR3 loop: CASSWVKSSYNEQFF. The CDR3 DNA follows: TGTGCCAGCAGCTGGGTTAAGAGCTCCTACAATGAACAGTTCTTC.

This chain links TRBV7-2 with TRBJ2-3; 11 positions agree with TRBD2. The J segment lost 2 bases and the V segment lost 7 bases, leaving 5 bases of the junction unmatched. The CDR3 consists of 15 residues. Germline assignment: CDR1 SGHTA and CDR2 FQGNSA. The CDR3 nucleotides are TGTGCCAGCACGGCTAGCGGGGGGTCCACAGATACGCAGTATTTT. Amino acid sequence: CASTASGGSTDTQYF.

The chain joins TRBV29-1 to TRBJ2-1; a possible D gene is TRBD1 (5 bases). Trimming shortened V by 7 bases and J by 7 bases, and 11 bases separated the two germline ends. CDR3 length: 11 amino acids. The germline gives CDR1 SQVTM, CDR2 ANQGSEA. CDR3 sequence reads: CSADRSNEQFF. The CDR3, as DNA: TGCAGCGCCGACAGAAGTAATGAGCAGTTCTTC.

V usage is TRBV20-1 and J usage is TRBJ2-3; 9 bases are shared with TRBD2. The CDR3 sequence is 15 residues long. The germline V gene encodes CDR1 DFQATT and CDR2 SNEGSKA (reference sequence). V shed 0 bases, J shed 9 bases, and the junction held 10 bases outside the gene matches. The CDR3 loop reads CSARDLREGGITQYF. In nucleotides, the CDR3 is TGCAGTGCTAGAGATTTGCGGGAGGGTGGGATCACGCAGTATTTT.

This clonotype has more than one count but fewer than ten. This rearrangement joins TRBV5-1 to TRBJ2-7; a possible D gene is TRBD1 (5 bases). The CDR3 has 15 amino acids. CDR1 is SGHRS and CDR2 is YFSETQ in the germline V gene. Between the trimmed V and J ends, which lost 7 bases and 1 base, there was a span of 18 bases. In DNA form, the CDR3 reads TGCGCCAGCCAAACAGGACGGAGCCCTTCCTACGAGCAGTACTTC. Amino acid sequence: CASQTGRSPSYEQYF. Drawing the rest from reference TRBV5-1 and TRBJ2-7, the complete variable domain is KAGVTQTPRYLIKTRGQQVTLSCSPISGHRSVSWYQQTPGQGLQFLFEYFSETQRNKGNFPGRFSGRQFSNSRSEMNVSTLELGDSALYLCASQTGRSPSYEQYFGPGTRLTVT.

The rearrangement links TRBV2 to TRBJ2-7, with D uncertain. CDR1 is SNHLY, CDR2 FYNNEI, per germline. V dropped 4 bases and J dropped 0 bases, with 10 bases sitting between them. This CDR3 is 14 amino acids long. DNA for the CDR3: TGTGCCAGCAGTGTCACGCAGAGCTCCTACGAGCAGTACTTC. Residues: CASSVTQSSYEQYF.

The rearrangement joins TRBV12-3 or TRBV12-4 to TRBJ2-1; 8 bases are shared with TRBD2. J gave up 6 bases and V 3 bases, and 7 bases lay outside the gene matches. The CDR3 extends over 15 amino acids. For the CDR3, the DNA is TGTGCCAGCAGTTTCGCCGGGACTAGAACCAATGAGCAGTTCTTC. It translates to CASSFAGTRTNEQFF.

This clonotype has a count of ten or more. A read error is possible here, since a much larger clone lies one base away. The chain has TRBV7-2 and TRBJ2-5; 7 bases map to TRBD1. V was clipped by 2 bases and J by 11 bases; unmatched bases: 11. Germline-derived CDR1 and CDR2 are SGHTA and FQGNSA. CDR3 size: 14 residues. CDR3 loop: CASSLKDRADEQYF. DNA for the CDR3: TGTGCCAGCAGCTTAAAAGACAGGGCGGATGAGCAGTACTTC.

The CDR3 bases are TGCGCCAGCAGCCAATCGGAGAGCTCCTACGAGCAGTACTTC. Residues: CASSQSESSYEQYF. The gene calls are TRBV4-1 and TRBJ2-7; D not resolved. The V end was cut by 2 bases, the J end by 0 bases, with 8 bases between. The CDR3 consists of 14 residues. The germline gives CDR1 MGHRA, CDR2 YSYEKL.

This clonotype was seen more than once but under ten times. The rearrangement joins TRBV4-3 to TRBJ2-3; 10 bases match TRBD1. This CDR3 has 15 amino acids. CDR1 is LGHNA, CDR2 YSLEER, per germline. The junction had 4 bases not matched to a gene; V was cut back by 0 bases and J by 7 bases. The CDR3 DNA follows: TGCGCCAGCAGCCAAGAGGACAGGGGGTCATATACGCAGTATTTT. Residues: CASSQEDRGSYTQYF.

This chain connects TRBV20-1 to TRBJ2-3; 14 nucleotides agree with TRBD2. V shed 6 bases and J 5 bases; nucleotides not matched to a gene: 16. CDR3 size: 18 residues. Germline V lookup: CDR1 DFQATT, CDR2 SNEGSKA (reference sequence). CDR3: CSAKLTRGLAGVVDTQYF. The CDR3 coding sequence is TGCAGTGCCAAACTAACGAGGGGACTAGCGGGAGTGGTAGATACGCAGTATTTT.

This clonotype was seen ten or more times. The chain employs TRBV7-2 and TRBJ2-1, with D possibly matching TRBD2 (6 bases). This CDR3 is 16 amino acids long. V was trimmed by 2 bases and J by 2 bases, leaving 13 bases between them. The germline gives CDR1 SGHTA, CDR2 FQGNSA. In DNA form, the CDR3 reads TGTGCCAGCAGCTTATGGAGCGGGTCCACCTACAATGAGCAGTTCTTC. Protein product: CASSLWSGSTYNEQFF.

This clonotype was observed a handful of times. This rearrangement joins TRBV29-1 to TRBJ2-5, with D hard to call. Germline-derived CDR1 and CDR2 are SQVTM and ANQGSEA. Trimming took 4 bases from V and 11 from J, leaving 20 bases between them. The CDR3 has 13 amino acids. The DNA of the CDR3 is TGCAGCGTTGGGTCTAACCGCTACAATGAGCAGTACTTC. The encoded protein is CSVGSNRYNEQYF.

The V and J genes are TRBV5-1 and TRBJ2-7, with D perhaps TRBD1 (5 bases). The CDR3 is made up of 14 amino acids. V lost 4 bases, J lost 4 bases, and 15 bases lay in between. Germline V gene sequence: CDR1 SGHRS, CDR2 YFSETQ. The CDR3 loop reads CASSPSLDSYEQYF. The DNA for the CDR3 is TGCGCCAGCAGCCCATCACTCGACAGTTACGAGCAGTACTTC.

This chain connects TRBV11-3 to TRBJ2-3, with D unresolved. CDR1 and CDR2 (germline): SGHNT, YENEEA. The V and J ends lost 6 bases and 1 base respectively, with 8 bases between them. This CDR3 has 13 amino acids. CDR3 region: CASRWSGTDTQYF. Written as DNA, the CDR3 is TGTGCCAGCAGATGGAGCGGCACAGATACGCAGTATTTT.